This paragraph covers one T cell receptor (beta chain) sequence. Its antigen specificity is not known. No quality values exist for individual bases; no much larger clone is one base distant. This sample stems from a study of T cell responses to AZD1222 COVID-19 vaccine (dated by TCRdb to the early 2020s). Regarding the research as a whole: TCR sequencing was performed for over 230 trial participants, of whom around 200 were given two doses of AZD1222 and approximately 25 were given two doses of MenACWY control vaccine. Trial participants were enrolled by age into subgroups of 18-55, 56-69 and 70-plus years, and approximately 150, 30 and 60 TCR-sequenced participants, respectively, were included in these subgroups.

The CDR3 regions of human TCRbeta chains were subjected to immunosequencing. Per the authors' processing: TCRs in the repertoires were matched against a reference library of SARS-CoV-2-specific TCRs that had been generated with the MIRA antigen-specificity platform. Breadth meant the fraction of unique TCRs that were SARS-CoV-2-associated, whereas depth meant the fraction of total T cells that were SARS-CoV-2-associated. Using the MIRA data, each spike-specific TCR was mapped to the spike region that the TCR reacts to and placed in a CD4 or CD8 class. Log10-transformed breadth and depth values were compared by one-way ANOVA with Sidak's multiple comparisons tests. Drawn from immuneACCESS, this table holds only the in-frame rearrangements with V and J called that TCRdb kept. Clones are partly lost; checked studies trace under half to an unresolved V gene and leave the rest unexplained. That table is the source of V, J and clone size, and D and trimming were worked out from the DNA. This sample is represented by 80,000 to 95,000 clones; 90% of them were singletons. The ten most abundant clones make up 5% to 6% of the sample.

Interpreted using the paper, the time point label stands for: about 28 days (+/-7) after the second vaccine dose. Because spike-specific TCR depth and breadth did not differ between the two schedules, AZD1222 recipients who got a second dose at roughly 4 weeks were pooled with those who got a second dose at roughly 12 weeks. Samples from vaccinated people were obtained from the UK trials COV001 and COV002, which included a single-blind randomized controlled phase 2/3 trial of AZD1222 (ChAdOx1 nCoV-19) in healthy adults. For TCRbeta chain sequencing, PBMC samples from trial participants were taken at day 0 and at day 28 after the second dose. CDR1 and CDR2 are drawn from the germline V gene: MGHRA, YSYEKL. CDR3 length: 18 amino acids, cysteine to phenylalanine. Here the CDR3 DNA is all that survives: 54 bases in frame from base 1. V ends up 5 bases short and J 4 bases short, with an unmatched junction base count of 9.

General study outcomes and caveats: Only five or six AZD1222 recipients were SARS-CoV-2 seropositive at baseline, limiting conclusions about previously exposed vaccinees. After two AZD1222 doses, spike-specific TCR breadth and depth were significantly higher than at day 0 and than in MenACWY recipients. CD4 TCRs associated with the vaccine covered the entire spike protein, and the dominant responses were in regions 160-218 and 743-854. In the small 56-69-year group, the increase in depth fell short of significance, most likely because of low power. Participants were mostly white British and included more females than males, and it was suggested by the authors that clonal diversity may have been underestimated. Reportedly, almost half of the unique spike-specific TCRs recognized epitopes lying outside the regions that are mutated in the B.1.351 and B.1.1.7 variants. Because no day 14 peak-response samples were available, the repertoires could be characterized only after the peak T cell response.

This receptor was obtained from an adult who received the AZD1222 COVID-19 vaccine. The chain links TRBV4-1 with TRBJ2-6; the central 12 bases match TRBD1. The sequences come from peripheral blood, collected 28 days after the second AZD1222 dose. The nucleotide sequence reads as follows: TGCGCCAGCAGCGCTCCGGGACAGGGGGCGTCGGGGGCCAACGTCCTGACTTTC. Translated, this gives CASSAPGQGASGANVLTF.